Listed here are 15 T cell receptor beta chains from one sample, sequenced in a study of untreated major depressive disorder. Study results and caveats: Compared with controls, depressed patients showed more TRBV05-01 (Vbeta 5.1) usage in CD4+ T cells.

Using immunoSEQ multiplex PCR, the repertoire was profiled, and TCRdb retains in-frame clones only, with some absent. This table has about 25,000 clones, approximately 91% appearing once. Their specific antigens are unknown. Source material: CD4+ T cells from PBMCs. The receptors come from a woman in her 30s with major depressive disorder.

In DNA form, the CDR3 reads TGTGCCAGCAGCCAAGGAGACTGGCCCTCTCCCCAGCATTTT. Protein: CASSQGDWPSPQHF. This rearrangement joins TRBV4-2 to TRBJ1-5; unclear D gene. V gave up 1 base and J gave up 10 bases, with 14 bases separating them. Germline CDR1 and CDR2: LGHNA and YNFKEQ. The CDR3 sequence is 14 residues long.

By its share, this clone is medium-sized. This rearrangement joins TRBV10-3 to TRBJ1-6; tentatively, D is TRBD1 (5 bases). Germline values: CDR1 ENHRY, CDR2 SYGVKD. The CDR3 is 14 amino acids. V was clipped by 6 bases and J by 5 bases, with 11 bases between them. The DNA of the CDR3 is TGTGCCATCAGGCAGGGAGAAAATAATTCACCCCTCCACTTT. Translation: CAIRQGENNSPLHF.

The rearrangement links TRBV7-6 to TRBJ2-2; 10 bases align to TRBD2. CDR1 and CDR2 (germline): SGHVS, FNYEAQ. This CDR3 comprises 15 residues. Unmatched junction bases numbered 4, after V lost 7 bases and J lost 2 bases. CDR3 coding DNA: TGTGCCAGCACCCTAGCGGGGGTCAACACCGGGGAGCTGTTTTTT. Its translation: CASTLAGVNTGELFF.

This clone was seen a single time. The chain carries TRBV27 and TRBJ2-6; D is ambiguous. The CDR3 runs to 15 residues. Trimming pared 5 bases from V and 2 bases from J, leaving 10 bases between. Germline V CDR1 and CDR2: MNHEY, SMNVEV (reference sequence). The CDR3 coding sequence is TGTGCCAGCAGTCCCTATGGGACTGGGGCCAACGTCCTGACTTTC. It yields the protein CASSPYGTGANVLTF.

The chain uses TRBV5-1 and TRBJ2-5, with 8 bases aligning to TRBD2. The ends lost 3 bases at V and 5 bases at J; junction bases unmatched: 6. The CDR3 is made up of 14 amino acids. The germline V gene encodes CDR1 SGHRS and CDR2 YFSETQ. Here the CDR3 DNA reads TGCGCCAGCAGCTCGACAGCGGGAGACGAGACCCAGTACTTC. Its protein is CASSSTAGDETQYF. Full variable domain (remainder filled in from reference TRBV5-1 and TRBJ2-5): KAGVTQTPRYLIKTRGQQVTLSCSPISGHRSVSWYQQTPGQGLQFLFEYFSETQRNKGNFPGRFSGRQFSNSRSEMNVSTLELGDSALYLCASSSTAGDETQYFGPGTRLLVL.

The V and J genes are TRBV5-1 and TRBJ2-2; unclear D gene. Germline V CDR1 and CDR2: SGHRS, YFSETQ. CDR3 size: 13 residues. Trimming cost V 4 bases and J 9 bases, with 13 bases left between them. CDR3 in DNA: TGCGCCAGCAGCCCGATTCAGTTGCGGGAGCTGTTTTTT. It translates to CASSPIQLRELFF.

This chain links TRBV2 with TRBJ1-2, with TRBD1 matching 7 bases. V dropped 4 bases and J dropped 3; count of bases not matched to a gene: 11. The CDR3 runs 16 residues. Germline V lookup: CDR1 SNHLY, CDR2 FYNNEI. CDR3 sequence reads: CASSGIRAGGDYGYTF. In nucleotides, the CDR3 is TGTGCCAGCAGTGGGATTCGTGCAGGGGGTGACTATGGCTACACCTTC.

The rearrangement links TRBV14 to TRBJ1-6, with 10 positions matching TRBD1. V gave up 4 bases and J gave up 7 bases; unmatched junction bases: 1. This CDR3 spans 14 amino acids. Germline values: CDR1 SGHDN, CDR2 FVKESK. DNA for the CDR3: TGTGCCAGCAGCCCGGACAGGGGGAATTCACCCCTCCACTTT. This sequence encodes CASSPDRGNSPLHF.

This chain connects TRBV5-1 to TRBJ2-3; D is perhaps TRBD2 (5 bases). V was shortened by 6 bases and J by 6 bases, with 20 bases between the two germline ends. The CDR3 has 15 amino acids. Germline CDR1 and CDR2: SGHRS and YFSETQ. The CDR3 loop is CASIEGALATDTQYF. The CDR3 coding sequence is TGCGCCAGCATAGAGGGCGCCCTGGCAACGGATACGCAGTATTTT.

The CDR3: CASSLLAGGLNRQYF. The CDR3 coding sequence is TGTGCCAGCAGTTTATTAGCGGGGGGCCTTAATCGGCAGTACTTC. The chain couples TRBV27 to TRBJ2-7; 10 bases align to TRBD2. Losses at the gene ends were 1 base for V and 9 bases for J; bases not matched to a gene: 9. Germline CDR1 is MNHEY and CDR2 is SMNVEV (reference sequence). CDR3 length equals 15 residues.

This rearrangement joins TRBV6-1 to TRBJ2-7, with TRBD1 identical over 8 bases. Germline CDR1 reads MNHNS; CDR2 reads SASEGT. V dropped 5 bases and J dropped 7; count of bases not matched to a gene: 10. CDR3 length equals 14 residues. The CDR3 bases are TGTGCCAGCAGTACTGACAGGGGTCTTAGGGAGCAGTACTTC. Protein: CASSTDRGLREQYF.

V gene TRBV28 combines with J gene TRBJ2-5; D might be TRBD2 (6 bases). The CDR3 covers 14 residues. Germline V gives CDR1 MDHEN, CDR2 SYDVKM. V lost 1 base, J lost 5 bases, and 11 bases lay in between. The CDR3 is CASSLLWGVETQYF. The CDR3 DNA reads as TGTGCCAGCAGTTTATTGTGGGGGGTGGAGACCCAGTACTTC.

The chain carries TRBV2 and TRBJ2-5; either TRBD1 or TRBD2 may fit D (5 bases each). Germline lookup yields CDR1 SNHLY and CDR2 FYNNEI. Trimming took 7 bases from V and 8 from J, leaving 14 bases between them. This CDR3 has 12 amino acids. CDR3 nucleotides: TGTGCCAGCAAGGGACGGTTAAGAACCCAGTACTTC. This gives the protein CASKGRLRTQYF.

The rearrangement uses TRBV5-4 and TRBJ2-7, with 12 bases fitting TRBD2. V was pared by 0 bases and J by 2 bases, with 6 bases of the junction left unmatched. CDR1 is SGHNT, CDR2 YYREEE, per germline (reference sequence). The CDR3 runs to 17 residues. This CDR3 is CASSLAASGRVPYEQYF. Here the CDR3 DNA reads TGTGCCAGCAGCTTGGCGGCTAGCGGGAGGGTGCCCTACGAGCAGTACTTC.

V is TRBV29-1 and J is TRBJ1-1; D is ambiguous. This CDR3 is 13 amino acids long. V lost 7 bases and J lost 1, with 13 bases in between. Germline lookup yields CDR1 SQVTM and CDR2 ANQGSEA. Written as DNA, the CDR3 is TGCAGCGCCGAACCACAAGAGAACACTGAAGCTTTCTTT. Translated: CSAEPQENTEAFF. Looking up the rest from reference TRBV29-1 and TRBJ1-1 gives the full variable domain: SAVISQKPSRDICQRGTSLTIQCQVDSQVTMMFWYRQQPGQSLTLIATANQGSEATYESGFVIDKFPISRPNLTFSTLTVSNMSPEDSSIYLCSAEPQENTEAFFGQGTRLTVV.